The 24 T cell receptor beta chains listed next were all sequenced from one sample in a study of technical replicates of blood from several donors. Method: immunoSEQ multiplex PCR; TCRdb's copy keeps in-frame clones and lacks some. The sample carries about 97,000 clones, about 95% recorded once. Sequencing was carried out using T cells isolated from PBMCs. Every receptor here comes from a human donor in good health.

The CDR3 DNA is TGTGCCAGCAGCCTAGGGGGCCCTAACTATGGCTACACCTTC. This translates into CASSLGGPNYGYTF. V is TRBV5-4 and J is TRBJ1-2; TRBD1 matches 7 bases. Germline CDR1 is SGHNT and CDR2 is YYREEE (reference sequence). Trimming took 4 bases from V and 0 from J; bases not matched to a gene: 3. There are 14 residues in the CDR3. Together with reference TRBV5-4 and TRBJ1-2, the CDR3 gives the full variable domain: ETGVTQSPTHLIKTRGQQVTLRCSSQSGHNTVSWYQQALGQGPQFIFQYYREEENGRGNFPPRFSGLQFPNYSSELNVNALELDDSALYLCASSLGGPNYGYTFGSGTRLTVV.

This clone was counted a single time. The chain uses TRBV29-1 and TRBJ2-7; 8 bases align to TRBD1. Germline-derived CDR1 and CDR2 are SQVTM and ANQGSEA. There are 13 residues in the CDR3. Trimming removed 5 bases from V and 3 bases from J; junction bases left unmatched: 6. Here the CDR3 DNA reads TGCAGCGTTAGGACAGGGAATAGCTACGAGCAGTACTTC. It encodes CSVRTGNSYEQYF.

The table lists this clone with a count of one. J is TRBJ1-5 and V is TRBV27, with D possibly matching TRBD1 (6 bases). The CDR3 extends over 11 amino acids. The germline V gene encodes CDR1 MNHEY and CDR2 SMNVEV (reference sequence). Trimming left V 11 bases short and J 7 bases short, with 12 bases between. The CDR3 sequence is CAPCGGQPQHF. The CDR3 DNA is TGTGCCCCCTGTGGGGGCCAGCCCCAGCATTTT.

The chain carries TRBV10-3 and TRBJ2-5; TRBD2 agrees at 8 bases. Germline loops: CDR1 ENHRY, CDR2 SYGVKD. J lost 4 bases, V lost 10 bases, and 8 bases had no gene match. CDR3 length: 13 residues. The chain's CDR3 is CASALSGRETQYF. The CDR3 DNA reads as TGTGCCAGCGCTTTAAGCGGGAGAGAGACCCAGTACTTC.

The chain has TRBV2 and TRBJ2-1, with 15 bases matching TRBD2. Germline V gene lookup returns CDR1 SNHLY and CDR2 FYNNEI. V shed 5 bases, J shed 8 bases, and the junction held 1 base outside the gene matches. The CDR3 has 14 residues. Here the CDR3 DNA reads TGTGCCAGCAGTTGGACTAGCGGGAGGGATGAGCAGTTCTTC. Translated, it gives CASSWTSGRDEQFF.

In this sample, this clone turned up once. The chain joins TRBV19 to TRBJ2-1, with TRBD1 matching over 7 bases. The trim removed 2 bases at V and 4 bases at J, leaving 5 bases unmatched. The germline V gene has CDR1 LNHDA and CDR2 SQIVND (reference sequence). The CDR3 runs 15 residues. DNA of the CDR3: TGTGCCAGTAGTATATACCAGGGGGATTACAATGAGCAGTTCTTC. Amino acid sequence: CASSIYQGDYNEQFF.

The chain employs TRBV6-5 and TRBJ1-1; D gene uncertain. Germline lookup yields CDR1 MNHEY and CDR2 SVGAGI. CDR3 length equals 13 residues. Trimming left V 6 bases short and J 4 bases short, with 12 bases between. CDR3 coding DNA: TGTGCCAGCAGCTACGGGAGAACCACTGAAGCTTTCTTT. This sequence encodes CASSYGRTTEAFF.

DNA of the CDR3: TGTGCCAGTAGTATAGGTTTCAGAAGATTCTCTGGAAACACCATATATTTT. Protein sequence: CASSIGFRRFSGNTIYF. V gene TRBV19 combines with J gene TRBJ1-3, with unresolved D. V was clipped by 1 base and J by 0 bases, with 13 bases between them. This CDR3 contains 17 residues. The germline V gene has CDR1 LNHDA and CDR2 SQIVND (reference sequence). The complete variable domain, with remaining parts taken from reference TRBV19 and TRBJ1-3, reads DGGITQSPKYLFRKEGQNVTLSCEQNLNHDAMYWYRQDPGQGLRLIYYSQIVNDFQKGDIAEGYSVSREKKESFPLTVTSAQKNPTAFYLCASSIGFRRFSGNTIYFGEGSWLTVV.

The chain combines TRBV5-4 with TRBJ2-2; 13 bases map to TRBD2. This CDR3 comprises 18 residues. Germline CDR1 is SGHNT and CDR2 is YYREEE (reference sequence). Germline trimming cut 3 bases from V and 4 bases from J; bases unmatched to any gene: 9. This chain's CDR3 is CASSSAGTSGIITGELFF. DNA for the CDR3: TGTGCCAGCAGCTCAGCCGGGACTAGCGGGATTATCACCGGGGAGCTGTTTTTT. The full variable domain, rest sourced from reference TRBV5-4 and TRBJ2-2, is ETGVTQSPTHLIKTRGQQVTLRCSSQSGHNTVSWYQQALGQGPQFIFQYYREEENGRGNFPPRFSGLQFPNYSSELNVNALELDDSALYLCASSSAGTSGIITGELFFGEGSRLTVL.

The chain carries TRBV6-6 and TRBJ1-1, with D possibly being TRBD1 (5 bases). Germline V CDR1 and CDR2: MNHNY, SVGAGI (reference sequence). The CDR3 covers 15 residues. Trimming shortened V by 2 bases and J by 2 bases, and 12 bases separated the two germline ends. CDR3 sequence reads: CASSYRGLLNTEAFF. The CDR3 nucleotides read TGTGCCAGCAGTTACAGGGGCCTTCTAAACACTGAAGCTTTCTTT.

This rearrangement joins TRBV5-4 to TRBJ2-3; a possible D gene is TRBD1 (5 bases). This CDR3 comprises 15 residues. The V gene lost 4 bases and the J gene lost 0 bases, with 12 bases spanning the gap. Per the germline V gene, CDR1 is SGHNT and CDR2 is YYREEE (reference sequence). CDR3 DNA: TGTGCCAGCAGCCAAAGGGGCGGAAGCACAGATACGCAGTATTTT. Translated: CASSQRGGSTDTQYF.

The chain combines TRBV7-3 with TRBJ2-1; TRBD2 matches 10 bases. The germline gives CDR1 SGHTA, CDR2 FQGTGA. The V gene end was trimmed by 4 bases and the J gene end by 7 bases; junction bases not matched to a gene: 16. The length of the CDR3 is 18 residues. CDR3 region: CASSSSPRLAGVLNEQFF. The CDR3 DNA reads TGTGCCAGCAGCTCCTCCCCCCGGCTAGCGGGAGTATTGAATGAGCAGTTCTTC.

The chain uses TRBV30 and TRBJ1-1; no reliable D call. Trimming removed 0 bases from V and 5 bases from J, with 10 bases in between. Germline V gene lookup returns CDR1 GTSNPN and CDR2 SVGIG (reference sequence). This CDR3 region has 13 residues. The CDR3 spells CAWSVASQTEAFF. The CDR3 nucleotides read TGTGCCTGGAGTGTTGCCTCACAGACTGAAGCTTTCTTT.

This clone came up once. This chain connects TRBV7-2 to TRBJ2-7; D unclear. Germline assignment: CDR1 SGHTA and CDR2 FQGNSA. The CDR3 spans 13 residues. Trimming removed 6 bases from V and 1 base from J, with 10 bases in between. CDR3 protein: CASSYTASYEQYF. As DNA, the CDR3 is TGTGCCAGCAGTTACACAGCTTCCTACGAGCAGTACTTC.

This CDR3 reads CAISGTSGTQETQYF. CDR3 nucleotide sequence: TGTGCCATCAGTGGGACTAGCGGTACCCAAGAGACCCAGTACTTC. The V call is TRBV10-3, the J call TRBJ2-5, with 10 positions matching TRBD2. The junction had 3 bases not matched to a gene; V was cut back by 4 bases and J by 1 base. The CDR3 has 15 residues. The germline V gene has CDR1 ENHRY and CDR2 SYGVKD.

The chain recombines TRBV9 with TRBJ1-5; TRBD1 matches 8 bases. CDR1 is SGDLS, CDR2 YYNGEE, per germline. J gave up 6 bases and V 2 bases, and 4 bases lay outside the gene matches. The CDR3 spans 14 residues. The chain's CDR3 is CASSVDQGAQPQHF. In nucleotides, the CDR3 is TGTGCCAGCAGCGTTGACCAGGGGGCTCAGCCCCAGCATTTT. The full variable domain, its missing parts supplied by reference TRBV9 and TRBJ1-5, is DSGVTQTPKHLITATGQRVTLRCSPRSGDLSVYWYQQSLDQGLQFLIQYYNGEERAKGNILERFSAQQFPDLHSELNLSSLELGDSALYFCASSVDQGAQPQHFGDGTRLSIL.

This sequence joins TRBV28 and TRBJ2-5, with D perhaps TRBD2 (7 bases). This CDR3 is built from 14 residues. CDR1 MDHEN and CDR2 SYDVKM come from the germline V gene. V was trimmed by 9 bases and J by 5 bases, leaving 19 bases between them. CDR3 loop: CASWGRGLGETQYF. In DNA, the CDR3 is TGTGCCAGTTGGGGGCGGGGGCTTGGGGAGACCCAGTACTTC.

The V call is TRBV7-2, the J call TRBJ1-4; 10 nucleotides align to TRBD1. Germline V lookup: CDR1 SGHTA, CDR2 FQGNSA. This CDR3 region has 14 residues. The V and J ends lost 5 bases and 7 bases, in that order; junction bases with no gene match: 4. CDR3 sequence reads: CASSVTGGSEKLFF. CDR3 in DNA: TGTGCCAGCAGCGTGACAGGGGGCAGTGAAAAACTGTTTTTT. Full variable domain (rest looked up from reference TRBV7-2 and TRBJ1-4): GAGVSQSPSNKVTEKGKDVELRCDPISGHTALYWYRQSLGQGLEFLIYFQGNSAPDKSGLPSDRFSAERTGGSVSTLTIQRTQQEDSAVYLCASSVTGGSEKLFFGSGTQLSVL.

The rearrangement uses TRBV2 and TRBJ1-2, with 11 positions matching TRBD1. Germline values: CDR1 SNHLY, CDR2 FYNNEI. The ends lost 6 bases at V and 6 bases at J; junction bases unmatched: 3. The CDR3 sequence is 13 residues long. CDR3 in DNA: TGTGCCAGCAGAGGACAGGGGGCCGATGGCTACACCTTC. It encodes CASRGQGADGYTF. The full variable domain, its missing parts supplied by reference TRBV2 and TRBJ1-2, is EPEVTQTPSHQVTQMGQEVILRCVPISNHLYFYWYRQILGQKVEFLVSFYNNEISEKSEIFDDQFSVERPDGSNFTLKIRSTKLEDSAMYFCASRGQGADGYTFGSGTRLTVV.

This rearrangement joins TRBV30 to TRBJ2-3, with D possibly TRBD2 on 5 matching bases. The CDR3 spans 14 residues. V was trimmed by 2 bases and J by 0 bases, leaving 9 bases between them. Germline lookup yields CDR1 GTSNPN and CDR2 SVGIG (reference sequence). The CDR3, as DNA: TGTGCCTGGAGTAGCGGTTCTAGCACAGATACGCAGTATTTT. It specifies CAWSSGSSTDTQYF.

This chain uses TRBV18 with TRBJ2-5, with D unresolved. The germline V gene has CDR1 KGHSH and CDR2 LQKENI. Between the trimmed V and J ends, which lost 1 base and 4 bases, there was a span of 7 bases. The length of the CDR3 is 13 residues. This CDR3 reads CASSPLRGETQYF. The DNA for the CDR3 is TGTGCCAGCTCACCACTTAGAGGAGAGACCCAGTACTTC.

The CDR3 sequence is CASSLARVSMNTEAFF. The CDR3 DNA is TGTGCCAGCAGCTTGGCCAGGGTTTCAATGAACACTGAAGCTTTCTTT. The chain carries TRBV5-5 and TRBJ1-1; D is perhaps TRBD1 (5 bases). The V gene's germline CDR1 is SGHKS and CDR2 YYEKEE (reference sequence). Trimming left V 0 bases short and J 0 bases short, with 12 bases between. This CDR3 is built from 16 residues.

This sequence joins TRBV29-1 and TRBJ1-1; 7 nucleotides agree with TRBD1. The trim removed 6 bases at V and 8 bases at J, leaving 0 bases unmatched. Germline CDR1 SQVTM, CDR2 ANQGSEA. The CDR3 consists of 9 residues. In DNA form, the CDR3 reads TGCAGCGTGGACAGGGAAGCTTTCTTT. This encodes CSVDREAFF. Combining the CDR3 with reference TRBV29-1 and TRBJ1-1 gives the whole variable domain SAVISQKPSRDICQRGTSLTIQCQVDSQVTMMFWYRQQPGQSLTLIATANQGSEATYESGFVIDKFPISRPNLTFSTLTVSNMSPEDSSIYLCSVDREAFFGQGTRLTVV.

The rearrangement uses TRBV6-5 and TRBJ2-1; no clear D. Germline-derived CDR1 and CDR2 are MNHEY and SVGAGI. The CDR3 covers 14 residues. V was clipped by 4 bases and J by 3 bases, with 10 bases between them. The CDR3 nucleotides read TGTGCCAGCAGTTCAGACTCAAGCTACAATGAGCAGTTCTTC. Encoded protein: CASSSDSSYNEQFF.